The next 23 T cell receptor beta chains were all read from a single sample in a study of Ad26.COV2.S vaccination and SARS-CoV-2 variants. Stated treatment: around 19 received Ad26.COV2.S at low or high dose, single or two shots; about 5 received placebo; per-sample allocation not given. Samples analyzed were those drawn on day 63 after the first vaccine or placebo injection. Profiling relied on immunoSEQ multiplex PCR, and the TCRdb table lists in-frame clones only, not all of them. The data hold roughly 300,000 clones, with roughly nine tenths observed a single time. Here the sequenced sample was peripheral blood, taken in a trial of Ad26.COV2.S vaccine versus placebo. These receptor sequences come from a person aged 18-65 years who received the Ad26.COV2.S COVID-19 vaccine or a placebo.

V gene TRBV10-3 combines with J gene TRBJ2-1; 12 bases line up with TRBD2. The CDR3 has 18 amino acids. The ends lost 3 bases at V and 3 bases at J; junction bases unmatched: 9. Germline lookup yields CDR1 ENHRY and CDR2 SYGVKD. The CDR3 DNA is TGTGCCATCAGTGAACCTAGCGGGAGGGGGAGAGACTACAATGAGCAGTTCTTC. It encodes CAISEPSGRGRDYNEQFF.

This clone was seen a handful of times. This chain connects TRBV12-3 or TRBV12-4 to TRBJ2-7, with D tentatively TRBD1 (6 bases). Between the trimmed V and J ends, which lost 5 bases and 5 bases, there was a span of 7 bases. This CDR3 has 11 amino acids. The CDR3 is CASSPGDEQYF. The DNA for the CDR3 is TGTGCCAGCAGTCCAGGGGACGAGCAGTACTTC.

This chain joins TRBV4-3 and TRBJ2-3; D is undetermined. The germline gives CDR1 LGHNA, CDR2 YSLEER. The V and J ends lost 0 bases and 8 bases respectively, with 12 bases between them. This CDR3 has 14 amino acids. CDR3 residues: CASSQDPQESTQYF. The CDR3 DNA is TGCGCCAGCAGCCAAGACCCTCAGGAGTCTACGCAGTATTTT.

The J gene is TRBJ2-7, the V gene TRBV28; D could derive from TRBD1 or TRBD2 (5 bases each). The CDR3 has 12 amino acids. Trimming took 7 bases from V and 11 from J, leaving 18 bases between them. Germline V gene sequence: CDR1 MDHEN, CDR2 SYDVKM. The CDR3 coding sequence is TGTGCCAGCAATAGGGTGAGGGGAGCGAAGTACTTC. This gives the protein CASNRVRGAKYF.

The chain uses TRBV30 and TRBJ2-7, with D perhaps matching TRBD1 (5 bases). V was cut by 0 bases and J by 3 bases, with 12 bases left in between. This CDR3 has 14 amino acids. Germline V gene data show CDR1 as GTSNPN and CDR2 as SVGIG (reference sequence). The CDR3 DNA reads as TGTGCCTGGAGTGTAAGGGGCAAAATCTACGAGCAGTACTTC. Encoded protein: CAWSVRGKIYEQYF.

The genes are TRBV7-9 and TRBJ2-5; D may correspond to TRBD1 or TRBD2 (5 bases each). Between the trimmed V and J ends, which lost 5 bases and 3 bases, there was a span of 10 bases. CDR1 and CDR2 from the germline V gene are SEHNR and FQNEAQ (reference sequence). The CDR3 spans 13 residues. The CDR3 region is CASSRGTKETQYF. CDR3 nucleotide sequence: TGTGCCAGCAGCCGTGGGACGAAAGAGACCCAGTACTTC.

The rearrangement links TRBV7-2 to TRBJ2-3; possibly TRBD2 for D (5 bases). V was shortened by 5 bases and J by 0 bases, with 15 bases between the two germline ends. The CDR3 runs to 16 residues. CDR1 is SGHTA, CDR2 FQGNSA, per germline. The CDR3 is CASSRGGLQSTDTQYF. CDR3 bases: TGTGCCAGCAGCCGGGGTGGGCTGCAGAGCACAGATACGCAGTATTTT.

CDR3 nucleotide sequence: TGTGCCAGCAGCCAAGCTTTGGCAAGCTCCTATAATTCACCCCTCCACTTT. Encoded protein: CASSQALASSYNSPLHF. The V gene is TRBV4-2, the J gene TRBJ1-6, with no clear D. The germline gives CDR1 LGHNA, CDR2 YNFKEQ. The CDR3 runs to 17 residues. Trimming left V 1 base short and J 0 bases short, with 10 bases between.

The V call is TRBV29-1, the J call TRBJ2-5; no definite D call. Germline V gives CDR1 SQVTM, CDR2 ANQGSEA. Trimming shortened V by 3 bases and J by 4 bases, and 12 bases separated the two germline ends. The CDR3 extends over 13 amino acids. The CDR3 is CSVDGGKGETQYF. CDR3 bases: TGCAGCGTTGACGGCGGTAAGGGAGAGACCCAGTACTTC.

The CDR3 DNA is TGTGCCGGCGGGACAGGGGGCGGAGGCTACACCTTC. This encodes CAGGTGGGGYTF. This rearrangement joins TRBV12-3 or TRBV12-4 to TRBJ1-2; 12 nucleotides agree with TRBD1. CDR3 size: 12 residues. With V trimmed by 11 bases and J by 8 bases, 6 bases remained unmatched.

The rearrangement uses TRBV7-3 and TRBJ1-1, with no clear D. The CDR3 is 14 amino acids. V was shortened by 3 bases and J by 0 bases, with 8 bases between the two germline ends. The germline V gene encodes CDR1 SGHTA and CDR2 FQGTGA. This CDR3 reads CASSFDGMNTEAFF. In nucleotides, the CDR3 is TGTGCCAGCAGCTTTGACGGGATGAACACTGAAGCTTTCTTT.

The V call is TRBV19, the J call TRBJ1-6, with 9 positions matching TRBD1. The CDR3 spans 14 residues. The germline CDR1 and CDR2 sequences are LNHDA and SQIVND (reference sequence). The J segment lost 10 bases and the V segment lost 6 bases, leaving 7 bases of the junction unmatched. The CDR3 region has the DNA TGTGCCAGTAGGACGACAGGGGGTAAGTCACCCCTCCACTTT. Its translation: CASRTTGGKSPLHF.

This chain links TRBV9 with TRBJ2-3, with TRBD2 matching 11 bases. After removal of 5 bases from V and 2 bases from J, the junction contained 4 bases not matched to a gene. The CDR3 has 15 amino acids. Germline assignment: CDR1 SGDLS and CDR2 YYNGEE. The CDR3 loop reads CASRTSGIFTDTQYF. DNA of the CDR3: TGTGCCAGCAGGACTAGCGGGATCTTCACAGATACGCAGTATTTT.

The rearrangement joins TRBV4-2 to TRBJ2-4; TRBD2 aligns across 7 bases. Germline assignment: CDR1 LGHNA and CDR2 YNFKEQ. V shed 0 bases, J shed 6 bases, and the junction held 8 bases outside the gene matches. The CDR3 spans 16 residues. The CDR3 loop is CASSQDPTSRPNIQYF. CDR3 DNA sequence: TGTGCCAGCAGCCAAGATCCGACTAGCCGGCCAAACATTCAGTACTTC.

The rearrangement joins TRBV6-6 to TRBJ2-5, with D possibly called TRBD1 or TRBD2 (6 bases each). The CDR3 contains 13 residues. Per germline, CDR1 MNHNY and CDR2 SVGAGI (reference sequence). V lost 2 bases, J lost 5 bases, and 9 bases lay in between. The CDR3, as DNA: TGTGCCAGCAGTTACAGAGGGGGGGAGACCCAGTACTTC. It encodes CASSYRGGETQYF.

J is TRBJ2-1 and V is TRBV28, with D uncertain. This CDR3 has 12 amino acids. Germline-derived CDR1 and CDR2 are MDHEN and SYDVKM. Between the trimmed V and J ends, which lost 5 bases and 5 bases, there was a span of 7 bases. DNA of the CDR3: TGTGCCAGCAGTCTCAACCACAATGAGCAGTTCTTC. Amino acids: CASSLNHNEQFF.

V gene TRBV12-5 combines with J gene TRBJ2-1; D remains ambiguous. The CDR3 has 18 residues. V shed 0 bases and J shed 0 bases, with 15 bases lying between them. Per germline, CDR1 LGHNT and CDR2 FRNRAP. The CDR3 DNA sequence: TGTGCTAGTGGTTTGGTACCATCGGGCGTTAGCTCCTACAATGAGCAGTTCTTC. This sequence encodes CASGLVPSGVSSYNEQFF.

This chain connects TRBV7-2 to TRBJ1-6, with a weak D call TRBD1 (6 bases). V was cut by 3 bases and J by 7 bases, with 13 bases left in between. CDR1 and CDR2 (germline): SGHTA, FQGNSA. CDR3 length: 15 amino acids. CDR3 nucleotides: TGTGCCAGCAGCTTTCAAACAGGGAGCAATTCACCCCTCCACTTT. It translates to CASSFQTGSNSPLHF.

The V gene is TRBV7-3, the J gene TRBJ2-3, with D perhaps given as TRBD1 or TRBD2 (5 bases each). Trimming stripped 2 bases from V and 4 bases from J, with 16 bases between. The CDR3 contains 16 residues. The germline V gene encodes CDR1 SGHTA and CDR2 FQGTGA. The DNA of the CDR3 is TGTGCCAGCAGCTTAGTGAGGGGTAAAGGCCCAGATACGCAGTATTTT. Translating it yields CASSLVRGKGPDTQYF.

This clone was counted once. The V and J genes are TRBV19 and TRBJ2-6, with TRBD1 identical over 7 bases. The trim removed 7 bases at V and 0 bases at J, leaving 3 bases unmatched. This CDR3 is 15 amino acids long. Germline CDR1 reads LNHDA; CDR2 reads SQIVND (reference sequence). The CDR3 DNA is TGTGCCAGTAAAACAGGGGACTCTGGGGCCAACGTCCTGACTTTC. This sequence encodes CASKTGDSGANVLTF.

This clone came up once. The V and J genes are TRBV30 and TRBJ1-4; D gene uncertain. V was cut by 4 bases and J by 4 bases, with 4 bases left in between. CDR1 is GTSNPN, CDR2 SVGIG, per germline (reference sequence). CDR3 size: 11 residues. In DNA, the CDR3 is TGTGCCTGGACAGATAATGAAAAACTGTTTTTT. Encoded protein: CAWTDNEKLFF.

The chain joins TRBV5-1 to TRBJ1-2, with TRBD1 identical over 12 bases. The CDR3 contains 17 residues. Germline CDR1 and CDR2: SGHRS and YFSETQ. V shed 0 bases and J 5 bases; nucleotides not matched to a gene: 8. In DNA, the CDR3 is TGCGCCAGCAGCTTGGATGGGACAGGGGGCTTTCTTTATGGCTACACCTTC. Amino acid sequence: CASSLDGTGGFLYGYTF.

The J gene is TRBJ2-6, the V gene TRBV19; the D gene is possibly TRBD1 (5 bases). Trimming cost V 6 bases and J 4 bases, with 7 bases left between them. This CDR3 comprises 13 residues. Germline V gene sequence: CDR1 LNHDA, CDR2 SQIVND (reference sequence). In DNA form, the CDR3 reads TGTGCCAGTAGCAGGGTCGGGGCCAACGTCCTGACTTTC. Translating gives CASSRVGANVLTF.